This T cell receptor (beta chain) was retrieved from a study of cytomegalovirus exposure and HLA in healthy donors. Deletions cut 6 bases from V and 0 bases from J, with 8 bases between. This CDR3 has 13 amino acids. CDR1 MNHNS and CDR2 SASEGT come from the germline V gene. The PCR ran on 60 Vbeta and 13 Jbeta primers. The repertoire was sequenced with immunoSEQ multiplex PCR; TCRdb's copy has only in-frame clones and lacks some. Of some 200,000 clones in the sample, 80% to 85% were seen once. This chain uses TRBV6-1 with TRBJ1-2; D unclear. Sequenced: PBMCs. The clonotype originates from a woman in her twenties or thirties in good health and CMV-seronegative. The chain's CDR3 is CASSLSSNYGYTF. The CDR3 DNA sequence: TGTGCCAGCAGCCTGAGCTCTAACTATGGCTACACCTTC.